Below, 28 T cell receptor beta chains from the same sample are listed, as sequenced in a study of molecular identifiers for immune sequencing clone quantification. Each CDR3 protein gets one entry after TCRdb re-called the PCR reads with MiXCR. The data show about 320,000 distinct CDR3 sequences, 20% to 25% seen once. The sample comprised naive CD8+ T cells from blood, with Jurkat cell RNA spiked in. The subset: FACS-sorted CD8+CD4-CCR7+CD45RA+ naive T cells. These receptors were taken from a human donor in good health. Some libraries in this study had Jurkat cell RNA spiked in.

This clonotype was recorded at least ten times. The chain is built from TRBV9 and TRBJ2-3; TRBD2 is a possible D gene (6 bases). The ends were cut back, 2 bases at V and 1 base at J, with 8 bases in the middle. This CDR3 is 14 amino acids long. From germline, CDR1 is SGDLS and CDR2 YYNGEE. CDR3 loop: CASSVRGGTDTQYF. The CDR3 coding sequence is TGTGCCAGCAGCGTGCGGGGCGGCACAGATACGCAGTATTTT.

This chain joins TRBV7-9 and TRBJ2-5; 7 bases agree with TRBD2. This CDR3 contains 15 residues. Unmatched junction bases numbered 8, after V lost 4 bases and J lost 3 bases. In germline, CDR1 is SEHNR, CDR2 FQNEAQ (reference sequence). CDR3 residues: CASSYGLVVEETQYF. The CDR3 coding sequence is TGTGCCAGCAGCTATGGACTAGTCGTAGAAGAGACCCAGTACTTC.

This clonotype was recorded at least ten times. V is TRBV4-1 and J is TRBJ2-5; TRBD2 is a possible D gene (5 bases). Deletions cut 1 base from V and 5 bases from J, with 14 bases between. Germline V gene sequence: CDR1 MGHRA, CDR2 YSYEKL. CDR3 length: 15 amino acids. CDR3: CASSQAGNSLETQYF. The CDR3 DNA sequence: TGCGCCAGCAGCCAAGCCGGGAATAGTCTGGAGACCCAGTACTTC.

Many counts were recorded for this clonotype. The chain is built from TRBV19 and TRBJ2-6; 9 bases map to TRBD1. There are 18 residues in the CDR3. The trim removed 3 bases at V and 4 bases at J, leaving 10 bases unmatched. Germline V lookup: CDR1 LNHDA, CDR2 SQIVND (reference sequence). This CDR3 is CASSMYSGTGPGANVLTF. In DNA form, the CDR3 reads TGTGCCAGTAGTATGTACTCCGGGACAGGGCCCGGGGCCAACGTCCTGACTTTC.

As concerns this clonotype: Given a much more abundant clone one base away, this may be a read error. This chain connects TRBV4-3 to TRBJ1-1, with 7 bases that match TRBD1. J gave up 5 bases and V 4 bases, and 13 bases lay outside the gene matches. This CDR3 contains 16 residues. Germline values: CDR1 LGHNA, CDR2 YSLEER. CDR3 nucleotides: TGCGCCAGCAGCCTAAATCCCCAGGGGGTGGGTACTGAAGCTTTCTTT. Its protein is CASSLNPQGVGTEAFF.

This clonotype was found a few times. V and J are TRBV9 and TRBJ2-2; D ambiguous. The CDR3 extends over 17 amino acids. Germline V lookup: CDR1 SGDLS, CDR2 YYNGEE. The germline V and J ends were trimmed by 4 bases and 1 base, with 17 bases remaining between them. DNA for the CDR3: TGTGCCAGCAGCATACATAGAAGGCACGGGAACACCGGGGAGCTGTTTTTT. Encoded protein: CASSIHRRHGNTGELFF.

In this sample, this clonotype turned up many times. The rearrangement uses TRBV7-9 and TRBJ2-7; D is possibly TRBD1 (5 bases). The V end lost 5 bases, the J end lost 2 bases, and 13 bases lay between the germline ends. Per the germline V gene, CDR1 is SEHNR and CDR2 is FQNEAQ (reference sequence). The CDR3 is made up of 14 amino acids. The CDR3 sequence: CASSPPDKTYEQYF. The CDR3 DNA follows: TGTGCCAGCAGCCCTCCGGACAAGACCTACGAGCAGTACTTC.

There are a few counts of this clonotype. This chain links TRBV27 with TRBJ2-7; D not resolved. Between the trimmed V and J ends, which lost 5 bases and 0 bases, there was a span of 8 bases. CDR1 and CDR2 from the germline V gene are MNHEY and SMNVEV (reference sequence). There are 13 residues in the CDR3. The CDR3 is CASSPNPSYEQYF. CDR3 in DNA: TGTGCCAGCAGTCCTAATCCCTCCTACGAGCAGTACTTC.

This clonotype came up many times. The J gene is TRBJ2-7, the V gene TRBV6-5; TRBD2 matches at 11 bases. Looked up from germline, CDR1 is MNHEY and CDR2 is SVGAGI. The ends lost 7 bases at V and 6 bases at J; junction bases unmatched: 5. The CDR3 is made up of 13 amino acids. Here the CDR3 DNA reads TGTGCCAGCACCGCACTAGCGGGGGTCGAGCAGTACTTC. Encoded protein: CASTALAGVEQYF.

This clonotype was counted ten times or more. The V call is TRBV14, the J call TRBJ2-1; 7 bases match TRBD2. The V gene end was trimmed by 4 bases and the J gene end by 2 bases; junction bases not matched to a gene: 8. Germline CDR1 is SGHDN and CDR2 is FVKESK. CDR3 size: 16 residues. For the CDR3, the DNA is TGTGCCAGCAGCCCAACGTTGGCGGGGGCCTACAATGAGCAGTTCTTC. It specifies CASSPTLAGAYNEQFF. The full variable domain, with the rest looked up from reference TRBV14 and TRBJ2-1, is EAGVTQFPSHSVIEKGQTVTLRCDPISGHDNLYWYRRVMGKEIKFLLHFVKESKQDESGMPNNRFLAERTGGTYSTLKVQPAELEDSGVYFCASSPTLAGAYNEQFFGPGTRLTVL.

This clonotype was counted a few times. The chain employs TRBV13 and TRBJ2-5; 16 bases are shared with TRBD2. Germline V lookup: CDR1 PRHDT, CDR2 FYEKMQ (reference sequence). This CDR3 is 16 amino acids long. The trim removed 4 bases at V and 5 bases at J, leaving 4 bases unmatched. The CDR3 spells CASSSGLAGGLETQYF. The CDR3, as DNA: TGTGCCAGCAGCTCGGGACTAGCGGGGGGGCTGGAGACCCAGTACTTC.

This clonotype was recorded at least ten times. V and J are TRBV7-9 and TRBJ2-7; D might be TRBD2 (6 bases). V gave up 5 bases and J gave up 0 bases, with 17 bases separating them. The CDR3 is 16 amino acids. Germline V gene data show CDR1 as SEHNR and CDR2 as FQNEAQ (reference sequence). The CDR3 spells CASSPDGAGSSYEQYF. The CDR3, as DNA: TGTGCCAGCAGCCCGGATGGTGCGGGGAGCTCCTACGAGCAGTACTTC.

This clonotype is a singleton in its sample. This may be a read error: a much more frequent sequence differs by one nucleotide. The CDR3 spells CAGSPQSTGGYGYTF. DNA of the CDR3: TGTGCCGGCAGCCCCCAATCGACAGGGGGGTATGGCTACACCTTC. V and J are TRBV13 and TRBJ1-2; 9 bases line up with TRBD1. The CDR3 length is 15 residues. Germline loops: CDR1 PRHDT, CDR2 FYEKMQ (reference sequence).

The CDR3 DNA reads TGTGCCAGCAGCCGCGAGGGCCCCCCCCAGTACTTC. Its protein product is CASSREGPPQYF. The J gene is TRBJ2-5, the V gene TRBV11-3, with a tentative D call TRBD2 (5 bases). V gave up 5 bases and J gave up 9 bases, with 13 bases separating them. The CDR3 extends over 12 amino acids. Germline CDR1 and CDR2: SGHNT and YENEEA.

V and J are TRBV6-1 and TRBJ2-1, with D possibly TRBD2 on 5 matching bases. The CDR3 loop spans 14 amino acids. Germline V CDR1 and CDR2: MNHNS, SASEGT. The V end lost 2 bases, the J end lost 11 bases, and 16 bases lay between the germline ends. CDR3 loop: CASSESVASIKQFF. CDR3 sequence (DNA): TGTGCCAGCAGTGAATCGGTAGCTAGCATTAAGCAGTTCTTC.

Ten or more counts support this clonotype. The chain employs TRBV4-3 and TRBJ2-3; 7 bases fit TRBD2. The V gene end was trimmed by 0 bases and the J gene end by 0 bases; junction bases not matched to a gene: 9. Germline V gene data show CDR1 as LGHNA and CDR2 as YSLEER. CDR3 length equals 18 residues. In DNA form, the CDR3 reads TGCGCCAGCAGCCAAGATCTCCCTAGCGGCACTAGCACAGATACGCAGTATTTT. Its translation: CASSQDLPSGTSTDTQYF.

This clonotype was detected only a few times. This chain joins TRBV11-2 and TRBJ2-1; perhaps TRBD2 as D (5 bases). V dropped 3 bases and J dropped 3 bases, with 9 bases sitting between them. The CDR3 is 14 amino acids. Germline values: CDR1 SGHAT, CDR2 FQNNGV. For the CDR3, the DNA is TGTGCCAGCAGCTTTGTCGGGGTCTACAATGAGCAGTTCTTC. Its protein is CASSFVGVYNEQFF.

In the case of this clonotype: This could be a read error, since a much larger clone is one nucleotide away. The rearrangement uses TRBV7-9 and TRBJ2-7; either TRBD1 or TRBD2 may fit D (5 bases each). Germline CDR1 is SEHNR and CDR2 is FQNEAQ (reference sequence). The CDR3 has 15 residues. CDR3 region: CTSSPHGGLLGEQYF. The CDR3 DNA reads TGTACCAGCAGCCCTCATGGGGGTCTGCTGGGTGAGCAGTACTTC.

This clonotype was observed a handful of times. This chain uses TRBV14 with TRBJ2-3, with a tentative D call TRBD2 (5 bases). The germline V and J ends were trimmed by 0 bases and 2 bases, with 15 bases remaining between them. Germline CDR1 and CDR2: SGHDN and FVKESK. The CDR3 contains 17 residues. In nucleotides, the CDR3 is TGTGCCAGCAGCCAAGACGGATCGAGGAGGCCCACAGATACGCAGTATTTT. This translates into CASSQDGSRRPTDTQYF.

As to this clonotype: This may arise from a read error, as a much more abundant clone is one base away. J is TRBJ2-6 and V is TRBV5-1, with D possibly TRBD1 on 5 matching bases. CDR1 and CDR2 from the germline V gene are SGHRS and YFSETQ. This CDR3 is built from 17 residues. As DNA, the CDR3 is TGCCCCAGCAGCTTGGCAAGTCTGGCAGGGCAAGCCAACGTCCTGACTTTC. Its protein is CPSSLASLAGQANVLTF.

This clonotype showed up many times. The chain joins TRBV25-1 to TRBJ2-3; D may match TRBD1 or TRBD2 (6 bases each). Germline lookup yields CDR1 MGHDK and CDR2 SYGVNS. The V end was cut by 5 bases, the J end by 8 bases, with 17 bases between. This CDR3 is built from 14 residues. The CDR3 sequence: CASSLIRGGSTQYF. The CDR3 DNA sequence: TGTGCCAGCAGTCTCATTCGAGGGGGGAGTACGCAGTATTTT.

The rearrangement joins TRBV4-1 to TRBJ2-7; 11 bases are shared with TRBD1. The length of the CDR3 is 14 residues. The ends lost 1 base at V and 6 bases at J; junction bases unmatched: 2. Germline V gene sequence: CDR1 MGHRA, CDR2 YSYEKL. CDR3 coding DNA: TGCGCCAGCAGCCAAGGGACAGGGGGCATCGAGCAGTACTTC. The encoded protein is CASSQGTGGIEQYF.

Comment on this clonotype: Being one base from a much bigger clone, this may be a read error. The chain links TRBV7-9 to TRBJ2-5; perhaps D is TRBD1 or TRBD2 (5 bases each). The CDR3 has 14 residues. CDR1 and CDR2 from the germline V gene are SEHNR and FQNEAQ (reference sequence). In nucleotides, the CDR3 is TGTGCCAGCAGCTTTGTGGGGGTTCAAGAGACCCTGTACTTC. Its translation: CASSFVGVQETLYF. Using reference TRBV7-9 and TRBJ2-5 for the parts outside the CDR3, the full variable domain is DTGVSQNPRHKITKRGQNVTFRCDPISEHNRLYWYRQTLGQGPEFLTYFQNEAQLEKSRLLSDRFSAERPKGSFSTLEIQRTEQGDSAMYLCASSFVGVQETLYFGPGTRLLVL.

The gene calls are TRBV5-5 and TRBJ1-5; no reliable D call. Trimming removed 0 bases at V and 6 bases at J, with 7 bases between. The CDR3 contains 13 residues. CDR1 is SGHKS and CDR2 is YYEKEE in the germline V gene (reference sequence). CDR3 sequence: CASSLEASQPQHF. The CDR3 DNA is TGTGCCAGCAGCTTGGAAGCTTCTCAGCCCCAGCATTTT.

This clonotype has ten or more counts. The V and J genes are TRBV28 and TRBJ1-2, with D hard to call. Deletions cut 1 base from V and 0 bases from J, with 6 bases between. Germline V gives CDR1 MDHEN, CDR2 SYDVKM. The length of the CDR3 is 14 residues. The CDR3 region is CASSLYRANYGYTF. Written as DNA, the CDR3 is TGTGCCAGCAGTTTATACCGAGCTAACTATGGCTACACCTTC.

The table lists this clonotype with many counts. This sequence joins TRBV7-2 and TRBJ2-7; no reliable D call. The CDR3 is made up of 11 amino acids. V was pared by 1 base and J by 6 bases, with 4 bases between. Germline values: CDR1 SGHTA, CDR2 FQGNSA. This CDR3 is CASSLVAEQYF. The CDR3, as DNA: TGTGCCAGCAGCTTAGTCGCCGAGCAGTACTTC.

In its sample, this clonotype was seen once. This could be a read error, since a much larger clone is one nucleotide away. The CDR3 reads CASSSSVRYEQYF. The CDR3 bases are TGTGCCAGCAGCTCCTCCGTGCGATACGAGCAGTACTTC. The chain links TRBV7-9 to TRBJ2-7; no firm D call. Germline-derived CDR1 and CDR2 are SEHNR and FQNEAQ (reference sequence). This CDR3 has 13 residues. The V end lost 4 bases, the J end lost 4 bases, and 11 bases lay between the germline ends.

As concerns this clonotype: A single base separates this from a much larger clone, so it may be a read error. This chain connects TRBV27 to TRBJ2-7, with TRBD1 as a possible D gene (5 bases). Germline V CDR1 and CDR2: MNHEY, SMNVEV (reference sequence). This CDR3 has 12 amino acids. V lost 5 bases to trimming and J lost 6 bases, with 11 bases between them. Here the CDR3 reads CASSPGSAEQYF. CDR3 DNA sequence: TGTGCCAGCAGTCCAGGGTCCGCCGAGCAGTACTTC.